Many counts were recorded for the clone carrying this T cell receptor beta chain. Its antigen is as yet unknown. TCRdb recomputed calls from the reads with MiXCR, one row per CDR3 protein. The table has some 320,000 distinct CDR3 sequences, 9.5% seen once; the top ten hold about 4.5%. This entry is derived from a study of T cell repertoires in cytomegalovirus infection. The germline V gene has CDR1 SNHLY and CDR2 FYNNEI. The length of the CDR3 is 15 residues. The ends lost 6 bases at V and 4 bases at J; junction bases unmatched: 9. Findings and caveats of the study: HLA-C-restricted TCR beta clonotypes specific for CMV led the ex vivo response.

What was sequenced was PBMCs. The gene calls are TRBV2 and TRBJ2-7, with 10 bases that match TRBD2. The source of this sequence is a human donor in good health (CMV status not recorded). Some clones in this sample may be carry-over from other donors' samples. CDR3 sequence reads: CASRKEPSGSYEQYF. DNA for the CDR3: TGTGCCAGCAGGAAGGAGCCTAGCGGGAGTTACGAGCAGTACTTC.